The 32 T cell receptor beta chains reported below all come from one sample, sequenced in a study of T cell changes during pregnancy in multiple sclerosis. Profiling relied on immunoSEQ multiplex PCR, and the TCRdb table lists in-frame clones only, not all of them. Seen here are 40,000 to 60,000 clones, 80% to 95% observed once, and the top ten hold around 0.89%. This material consisted of peripheral blood, taken after pregnancy. Source of these receptors: a female donor with multiple sclerosis, enrolled in a pregnancy study.

This clone was seen only once. The chain carries TRBV7-6 and TRBJ1-1; D might be TRBD1 (6 bases). This CDR3 has 13 amino acids. V lost 5 bases and J lost 6, with 13 bases in between. Germline V gene sequence: CDR1 SGHVS, CDR2 FNYEAQ. The CDR3 nucleotides read TGTGCCAGCAGCACTAGGGGGAGATCTGAAGCTTTCTTT. It encodes CASSTRGRSEAFF.

The chain has TRBV5-4 and TRBJ2-7, with 10 bases lining up with TRBD2. Per germline, CDR1 SGHNT and CDR2 YYREEE (reference sequence). V gave up 0 bases and J gave up 7 bases; unmatched junction bases: 4. The CDR3 length is 14 residues. In nucleotides, the CDR3 is TGTGCCAGCAGCTTGGGGCTAGCGGGGGATGAGCAGTACTTC. Its protein product is CASSLGLAGDEQYF.

The gene calls are TRBV6-1 and TRBJ2-5, with D maybe TRBD1 (6 bases). The germline gives CDR1 MNHNS, CDR2 SASEGT. Trimming shortened V by 3 bases and J by 9 bases, and 20 bases separated the two germline ends. CDR3 length: 15 residues. CDR3 region: CASSDRDTLTRAQYF. The CDR3 nucleotides are TGTGCCAGCAGTGACCGGGACACCCTCACGAGGGCCCAGTACTTC.

CDR3 sequence: CASSYSWSGGADTQYF. CDR3 in DNA: TGTGCCAGCAGTTACTCGTGGTCGGGGGGCGCAGATACGCAGTATTTT. V is TRBV6-5 and J is TRBJ2-3, with D perhaps matching TRBD2 (7 bases). Trimming shortened V by 0 bases and J by 4 bases, and 14 bases separated the two germline ends. This CDR3 contains 16 residues. Germline V CDR1 and CDR2: MNHEY, SVGAGI.

V is TRBV7-3 and J is TRBJ2-1; 15 bases match TRBD2. The CDR3 sequence is 17 residues long. Germline-derived CDR1 and CDR2 are SGHTA and FQGTGA. V dropped 4 bases and J dropped 12; count of bases not matched to a gene: 13. For the CDR3, the DNA is TGTGCCAGCAGCTCCGGACTAGCGGGGGGGAGACTACAAGGGCAGTTCTTC. Encoded protein: CASSSGLAGGRLQGQFF.

This clone showed up just once. This chain links TRBV9 with TRBJ2-3, with TRBD1 identical over 8 bases. The CDR3 runs 16 residues. In germline, CDR1 is SGDLS, CDR2 YYNGEE. Trimming cost V 3 bases and J 1 base; bases outside gene matches: 7. The CDR3 region is CASSANDRGGTDTQYF. CDR3 coding DNA: TGTGCCAGCAGCGCCAACGACAGGGGAGGCACAGATACGCAGTATTTT. The full variable domain, rest sourced from reference TRBV9 and TRBJ2-3, is DSGVTQTPKHLITATGQRVTLRCSPRSGDLSVYWYQQSLDQGLQFLIQYYNGEERAKGNILERFSAQQFPDLHSELNLSSLELGDSALYFCASSANDRGGTDTQYFGPGTRLTVL.

The J gene is TRBJ1-1, the V gene TRBV15; 9 bases are shared with TRBD1. V lost 1 base, J lost 6 bases, and 9 bases stayed unmatched. CDR1 LNHNV and CDR2 YYDKDF come from the germline V gene (reference sequence). CDR3 length: 16 amino acids. The CDR3 bases are TGTGCCACCAGCAGAGGGGGGACAGGGATTGTCGCTGAAGCTTTCTTT. Translating gives CATSRGGTGIVAEAFF.

The CDR3, as DNA: TGTGCCAGCAGTTCCCCACAGGGATACGGCGCCACTGAAGCTTTCTTT. Encoded protein: CASSSPQGYGATEAFF. This chain connects TRBV5-6 to TRBJ1-1; D is possibly TRBD1 (6 bases). V was trimmed by 5 bases and J by 4 bases, leaving 21 bases between them. Germline V gene data show CDR1 as SGHDT and CDR2 as YYEEEE. The CDR3 sequence is 16 residues long.

The chain has TRBV10-3 and TRBJ2-2; 8 bases are a match to TRBD1. With 8 bases clipped from V and 5 bases from J, the junction kept 7 bases outside the gene matches. The CDR3 has 14 amino acids. CDR1 and CDR2 (germline): ENHRY, SYGVKD. Here the CDR3 reads CAIGQGAETGELFF. Written as DNA, the CDR3 is TGTGCCATCGGTCAGGGGGCTGAGACCGGGGAGCTGTTTTTT.

The chain recombines TRBV5-6 with TRBJ1-4; TRBD1 agrees at 8 bases. The germline V gene has CDR1 SGHDT and CDR2 YYEEEE. The CDR3 covers 17 residues. Trimming removed 2 bases from V and 7 bases from J; junction bases left unmatched: 13. CDR3 sequence: CASSFWTGTLRGEKLFF. CDR3 DNA: TGTGCCAGCAGCTTCTGGACAGGGACCCTCAGGGGTGAAAAACTGTTTTTT.

The CDR3 DNA reads TGTGCCAGCAGCTCCCTAGCGGGGTCTTCGAATCAGCCCCAGCATTTT. It encodes CASSSLAGSSNQPQHF. The chain couples TRBV7-9 to TRBJ1-5; D uncertain. Trimming removed 4 bases from V and 4 bases from J, with 17 bases in between. The CDR3 runs to 16 residues. Looked up from germline, CDR1 is SEHNR and CDR2 is FQNEAQ (reference sequence).

This chain joins TRBV29-1 and TRBJ1-3, with TRBD1 identical over 8 bases. CDR1 and CDR2 from the germline V gene are SQVTM and ANQGSEA. The length of the CDR3 is 16 residues. V shed 7 bases and J 0 bases; nucleotides not matched to a gene: 11. CDR3 sequence reads: CSARGQAKDSGNTIYF. Here the CDR3 DNA reads TGCAGCGCCCGGGGACAGGCCAAAGACTCTGGAAACACCATATATTTT.

The chain carries TRBV23-1 and TRBJ2-7, with D possibly being TRBD1 (6 bases). TRBV23-1 carries the ORF label, with uncertain function. The CDR3 extends over 13 amino acids. V lost 3 bases to trimming and J lost 3 bases, with 9 bases between them. CDR3 in amino acids: CASSHNRDYEQYF. The DNA for the CDR3 is TGCGCCAGCAGTCATAACAGGGACTACGAGCAGTACTTC.

V usage is TRBV4-2 and J usage is TRBJ2-5; 9 bases are shared with TRBD1. Judging by the DNA end, TRBJ2-7 fits better; the J call may be wrong. This CDR3 is 18 amino acids long. CDR1 and CDR2 (germline): LGHNA, YNFKEQ. The CDR3 nucleotides read TGTGCCAGCAGCCAAGATCTTAGGACAGGGGTTCGGGGCTACGAGCAGTACTTC. It encodes CASSQDLRTGVRGYEQYF.

CDR3 protein: CAISASSGGVGETQYF. The CDR3 DNA is TGTGCCATCAGCGCATCTAGCGGGGGGGTAGGAGAGACCCAGTACTTC. The chain couples TRBV10-3 to TRBJ2-5; 12 nucleotides agree with TRBD2. Germline CDR1 is ENHRY and CDR2 is SYGVKD. The CDR3 totals 16 residues. V dropped 6 bases and J dropped 4; count of bases not matched to a gene: 9.

The rearrangement uses TRBV5-5 and TRBJ1-6, with 7 bases aligning to TRBD1. The CDR3 covers 14 residues. CDR1 SGHKS and CDR2 YYEKEE come from the germline V gene (reference sequence). V lost 1 base, J lost 6 bases, and 1 base stayed unmatched. In DNA, the CDR3 is TGTGCCAGCAGCTTGTACAGGGGTAATTCACCCCTCCACTTT. Translating gives CASSLYRGNSPLHF.

The gene calls are TRBV27 and TRBJ1-5; D is uncertain. Germline values: CDR1 MNHEY, CDR2 SMNVEV (reference sequence). V was shortened by 3 bases and J by 2 bases, with 8 bases between the two germline ends. The length of the CDR3 is 14 residues. The CDR3 loop is CASSLGQGNQPQHF. The DNA of the CDR3 is TGTGCCAGCAGTTTGGGCCAGGGCAATCAGCCCCAGCATTTT.

The J gene is TRBJ2-2, the V gene TRBV9; D is unclear. The V gene's germline CDR1 is SGDLS and CDR2 YYNGEE. The CDR3 totals 14 residues. V dropped 7 bases and J dropped 0 bases, with 10 bases sitting between them. CDR3 in DNA: TGTGCCAGCTGCTACTCCCCGAACACCGGGGAGCTGTTTTTT. This encodes CASCYSPNTGELFF. Together with reference TRBV9 and TRBJ2-2, the CDR3 gives the full variable domain: DSGVTQTPKHLITATGQRVTLRCSPRSGDLSVYWYQQSLDQGLQFLIQYYNGEERAKGNILERFSAQQFPDLHSELNLSSLELGDSALYFCASCYSPNTGELFFGEGSRLTVL.

For this clone: The identical CDR3 is also encoded by other nucleotide sequences in the sample. The gene calls are TRBV9 and TRBJ2-7; D is uncertain. The CDR3 consists of 14 residues. Germline V gene lookup returns CDR1 SGDLS and CDR2 YYNGEE. V was shortened by 0 bases and J by 0 bases, with 7 bases between the two germline ends. The CDR3 region is CASSVGQASYEQYF. The CDR3, as DNA: TGTGCCAGCAGCGTAGGGCAGGCCTCCTACGAGCAGTACTTC. Using reference TRBV9 and TRBJ2-7 for the parts outside the CDR3, the full variable domain is DSGVTQTPKHLITATGQRVTLRCSPRSGDLSVYWYQQSLDQGLQFLIQYYNGEERAKGNILERFSAQQFPDLHSELNLSSLELGDSALYFCASSVGQASYEQYFGPGTRLTVT.

This clone appeared a single time. Written as DNA, the CDR3 is TGTGCCAGCAGCTTAATGGGACTAGGGATAGCGGAGACCCAGTACTTC. Its protein is CASSLMGLGIAETQYF. The chain recombines TRBV7-7 with TRBJ2-5; 8 nucleotides agree with TRBD2. V gave up 2 bases and J gave up 5 bases; unmatched junction bases: 10. Germline V gene sequence: CDR1 SSHAT, CDR2 FNYEAQ (reference sequence). The CDR3 is 16 residues long.

This clone was seen once. The chain is built from TRBV7-8 and TRBJ2-3, with 9 bases identical to TRBD2. The CDR3 is made up of 16 amino acids. V lost 5 bases to trimming and J lost 1 base; unmatched junction nucleotides: 7. From germline, CDR1 is SGHVS and CDR2 FQNEAQ. The CDR3 sequence is CASSLSLAGGTDTQYF. CDR3 nucleotides: TGTGCCAGCAGCCTAAGCTTAGCGGGGGGCACAGATACGCAGTATTTT.

J is TRBJ2-7 and V is TRBV7-2; perhaps TRBD2 as D (5 bases). The CDR3 loop spans 14 amino acids. V was trimmed by 4 bases and J by 1 base, leaving 11 bases between them. The germline V gene has CDR1 SGHTA and CDR2 FQGNSA. The CDR3 reads CASSWRTVSYEQYF. The CDR3 DNA follows: TGTGCCAGCAGCTGGAGGACGGTTTCCTACGAGCAGTACTTC.

This sequence joins TRBV7-3 and TRBJ2-1; 8 bases match TRBD2. V lost 4 bases to trimming and J lost 4 bases; unmatched junction nucleotides: 6. The CDR3 runs to 15 residues. Germline CDR1 SGHTA, CDR2 FQGTGA. The CDR3 is CASSSSPGGYNEQFF. In DNA form, the CDR3 reads TGTGCCAGCAGCTCCTCCCCGGGGGGGTACAATGAGCAGTTCTTC.

This clone was counted a single time. The V gene is TRBV7-2, the J gene TRBJ2-1; D is possibly TRBD1 (6 bases). Looked up from germline, CDR1 is SGHTA and CDR2 is FQGNSA. CDR3 length: 16 amino acids. V lost 0 bases and J lost 6, with 15 bases in between. The CDR3 spells CASSLAAWGQGNEQFF. CDR3 coding DNA: TGTGCCAGCAGCTTAGCCGCCTGGGGGCAGGGCAATGAGCAGTTCTTC.

The chain couples TRBV27 to TRBJ1-4; D gene ambiguous. The ends were cut back, 2 bases at V and 6 bases at J, with 10 bases in the middle. CDR1 is MNHEY, CDR2 SMNVEV, per germline (reference sequence). This CDR3 has 14 amino acids. CDR3 nucleotides: TGTGCCAGCAGTTTACGGGGAGGTTATGAAAAACTGTTTTTT. Amino acid sequence: CASSLRGGYEKLFF.

V is TRBV7-8 and J is TRBJ2-7, with 7 bases that match TRBD1. There are 14 residues in the CDR3. V dropped 5 bases and J dropped 7; count of bases not matched to a gene: 11. Germline CDR1 reads SGHVS; CDR2 reads FQNEAQ. CDR3 in DNA: TGTGCCAGCAGCCCGCGACAGGGTTTGTGGGAGCAGTACTTC. It encodes CASSPRQGLWEQYF.

This sequence joins TRBV19 and TRBJ1-2; TRBD1 agrees at 9 bases. This CDR3 region has 13 residues. Germline loops: CDR1 LNHDA, CDR2 SQIVND (reference sequence). The ends lost 7 bases at V and 4 bases at J; junction bases unmatched: 4. CDR3: CASIPGQGYGYTF. The CDR3 region has the DNA TGTGCCAGTATCCCGGGACAGGGCTATGGCTACACCTTC.

This chain links TRBV10-3 with TRBJ1-4; 9 nucleotides agree with TRBD1. Germline CDR1 and CDR2: ENHRY and SYGVKD. The CDR3 runs to 16 residues. V was pared by 3 bases and J by 8 bases, with 10 bases of the junction left unmatched. CDR3 DNA: TGTGCCATCAGTGACCGTTATAGGACAGGGGAAGAAAAACTGTTTTTT. This sequence encodes CAISDRYRTGEEKLFF.

The rearrangement links TRBV29-1 to TRBJ2-2; D is perhaps TRBD1 (5 bases). The CDR3 runs to 11 residues. The ends were cut back, 6 bases at V and 3 bases at J, with 5 bases in the middle. CDR1 is SQVTM, CDR2 ANQGSEA, per germline. The CDR3 loop reads CSVQDTGELFF. The CDR3, as DNA: TGCAGCGTACAGGACACCGGGGAGCTGTTTTTT.

The chain couples TRBV5-1 to TRBJ2-7; TRBD2 agrees at 7 bases. Germline assignment: CDR1 SGHRS and CDR2 YFSETQ. J was trimmed by 2 bases and V by 2 bases; bases with no gene match: 1. CDR3 length: 13 amino acids. The CDR3 loop reads CASSFGGTYEQYF. As DNA, the CDR3 is TGCGCCAGCAGCTTCGGGGGGACCTACGAGCAGTACTTC.

This chain's CDR3 is CASRTMTGGLFF. CDR3 nucleotide sequence: TGTGCCAGCAGGACCATGACAGGGGGCTTGTTCTTT. The V and J genes are TRBV27 and TRBJ1-1; 10 bases map to TRBD1. The length of the CDR3 is 12 residues. J lost 14 bases, V lost 6 bases, and 9 bases had no gene match. CDR1 and CDR2 (germline): MNHEY, SMNVEV (reference sequence).

V and J are TRBV27 and TRBJ1-2; 10 bases align to TRBD1. The V gene's germline CDR1 is MNHEY and CDR2 SMNVEV (reference sequence). This CDR3 contains 15 residues. The ends lost 5 bases at V and 8 bases at J; junction bases unmatched: 11. This CDR3 is CASSGPRTGGIGYTF. In DNA, the CDR3 is TGTGCCAGCAGTGGTCCCCGGACAGGGGGTATCGGCTACACCTTC.